This TCR beta chain was sequenced in a study of beta chain features in type 1 diabetes. General observations from the study: The similarity of naive, central memory and Treg TCRB repertoires appeared greater among patients than among healthy donors. Diminished insertions and augmented deletions at VDJ junctions characterized type 1 diabetes patients.

As concerns this clone: Its antigen is unidentified.

The whole isolated RNA underwent reverse transcription, so sequencing captured expressed TCRB transcripts. Clones were sequenced by immunoSEQ multiplex PCR, and TCRdb holds only the in-frame ones, with some missing. The sample carries hundreds of thousands of clones, roughly a sixth recorded once. In germline, CDR1 is LNHDA, CDR2 SQIVND (reference sequence). V lost 4 bases to trimming and J lost 12 bases, with 12 bases between them. The CDR3 covers 12 residues. The V gene is TRBV19, the J gene TRBJ2-2; D remains ambiguous. The clonotype was recovered from a woman aged 18-35 years in good health. Specimen: naive CD4+ T cells from blood. In DNA form, the CDR3 reads TGTGCCAGTAGTAGCCAACAAGGCCAGCTGTTTTTT. Protein product: CASSSQQGQLFF.